This T cell receptor (beta chain) was identified in a study of beta chain features in type 1 diabetes. Study results and caveats: Across all four CD4+ subsets, people with type 1 diabetes showed modestly shorter TCRB CDR3s. Relative to healthy donors, patients appeared to have naive, central memory and Treg TCRB repertoires that were more similar.

Of the isolated RNA, all was reverse transcribed, and so the sequenced material was expressed TCRB transcripts. Naive, central memory and regulatory T cell samples averaged roughly 3.6 million immunoSEQ reads each. Using immunoSEQ multiplex PCR, the repertoire was profiled, and TCRdb retains in-frame clones only, with some absent. The sample yields 900,000 or so clones, roughly a sixth seen once. Notes on this clone: The target antigen is unknown.

Germline loops: CDR1 MDHEN, CDR2 SYDVKM. Trimming cost V 3 bases and J 5 bases, with 17 bases left between them. The CDR3 contains 15 residues. The sample taken for sequencing was naive CD4+ T cells from blood. This TCR derives from a woman between 18 and 29 years old in good health. The chain employs TRBV28 and TRBJ2-7; possible D gene TRBD2, 6 bases. In DNA, the CDR3 is TGTGCCAGCAGTTTTCACGACGGGAGTTTCCACGAGCAGTACTTC. Residues: CASSFHDGSFHEQYF.